The next 5 T cell receptor beta chains were all read from a single sample in a study of T cells in Graves' hyperthyroidism and ophthalmopathy. Authors of the study amplified TCR beta CDR3 regions from RNA transcripts. HTBI primers drove first-round RT-PCR of the TCR CDR3. TCRdb passed the multiplex PCR reads through MiXCR, listing each CDR3 protein once. In the table there are some 300,000 distinct CDR3 sequences, 16% of which are singletons. The sample comprised blood. These receptors were collected from a man aged 25-45 years with Graves' hyperthyroidism.

This clonotype was counted at least ten times. The chain has TRBV12-3 or TRBV12-4 and TRBJ1-5, with unresolved D. This CDR3 spans 13 amino acids. Trimming removed 5 bases at V and 7 bases at J, with 12 bases between. CDR3 sequence: CASSLTGGQPQHF. DNA of the CDR3: TGTGCCAGCAGTCTAACGGGAGGGCAGCCCCAGCATTTT.

This clonotype has just a few counts. The chain carries TRBV9 and TRBJ2-7; 7 bases align to TRBD1. The germline V gene has CDR1 SGDLS and CDR2 YYNGEE. Losses at the gene ends were 4 bases for V and 3 bases for J; bases not matched to a gene: 7. The CDR3 sequence is 14 residues long. CDR3 coding DNA: TGTGCCAGCAGCCCGACAGGGACCAACTACGAGCAGTACTTC. This encodes CASSPTGTNYEQYF. The whole variable domain, filled in from reference TRBV9 and TRBJ2-7, reads DSGVTQTPKHLITATGQRVTLRCSPRSGDLSVYWYQQSLDQGLQFLIQYYNGEERAKGNILERFSAQQFPDLHSELNLSSLELGDSALYFCASSPTGTNYEQYFGPGTRLTVT.

This clonotype was detected only once. A much larger clone sits a single nucleotide away, making a read error possible. The V call is TRBV30, the J call TRBJ2-2; D tentatively reads TRBD1 or TRBD2 (6 bases each). CDR1 and CDR2 from the germline V gene are GTSNPN and SVGIG (reference sequence). The CDR3 loop spans 13 amino acids. CDR3 loop: CAWSVGGSGELYF. The DNA of the CDR3 is TGTGCCTGGAGTGTAGGGGGGTCCGGGGAGCTGTATTTT.

The gene calls are TRBV7-9 and TRBJ2-5; D is perhaps TRBD2 (6 bases). Germline V gene sequence: CDR1 SEHNR, CDR2 FQNEAQ (reference sequence). Trimming shortened V by 1 base and J by 4 bases, and 13 bases separated the two germline ends. This CDR3 has 15 amino acids. CDR3 in DNA: TGTGCCAGCAGCTTAGTTTGGGCCGGGGGAGAGACCCAGTACTTC. It translates to CASSLVWAGGETQYF.

There are many counts of this clonotype. V gene TRBV3-1 combines with J gene TRBJ2-5; D is undetermined. CDR3 size: 12 residues. The ends were cut back, 2 bases at V and 9 bases at J, with 10 bases in the middle. Germline CDR1 reads LGHDT; CDR2 reads YNNKEL (reference sequence). The CDR3: CASSQRLKAQYF. The CDR3 DNA reads as TGTGCCAGCAGCCAACGTCTCAAGGCCCAGTACTTC.